The rows below give T cell receptor beta chains drawn from one sample of a study of T cell changes during pregnancy in multiple sclerosis. TCRdb's table, derived via immunoSEQ multiplex PCR, lists solely in-frame clones and lacks some. Of approximately 44,000 clones in the sample, roughly 92% were seen once. The material sequenced was CD4+ T cells from peripheral blood mononuclear cells, taken in the first trimester of pregnancy. These receptor sequences come from a female donor with multiple sclerosis, enrolled in a pregnancy study. CDR3s include the opening cysteine and the closing phenylalanine or tryptophan. The order of the fields is CDR3 protein, CDR3 DNA, D gene, V gene, J gene, clone size. D genes are given only for firm matches. Rows may omit the clone size; those that give it use once, few, many or a size class.

cdr3_aa: CASSFVLQGRNTEAFF; cdr3_nt: TGTGCCAGCAGTTTCGTTCTACAGGGTAGGAACACTGAAGCTTTCTTT; d_call: NA; v_call: TRBV28; j_call: TRBJ1-1; clone_size: few
cdr3_aa: CASSARTGTYEQYF; cdr3_nt: TGTGCCAGCAGTGCCAGGACAGGGACGTACGAGCAGTACTTC; d_call: TRBD1; v_call: TRBV27; j_call: TRBJ2-7; clone_size: NA
cdr3_aa: CASNLPLGNEQFF; cdr3_nt: TGCGCCAGCAATCTCCCACTAGGTAATGAGCAGTTCTTC; d_call: NA; v_call: TRBV5-1; j_call: TRBJ2-1; clone_size: NA
cdr3_aa: CASSLERQAATYEQYF; cdr3_nt: TGCGCCAGCAGCTTGGAACGGCAGGCCGCGACCTACGAGCAGTACTTC; d_call: NA; v_call: TRBV5-1; j_call: TRBJ2-7; clone_size: NA
cdr3_aa: CASQKAPGTGKNEQFF; cdr3_nt: TGTGCCAGCCAGAAAGCCCCGGGGACAGGGAAAAATGAGCAGTTCTTC; d_call: TRBD1; v_call: TRBV19; j_call: TRBJ2-1; clone_size: NA
cdr3_aa: CASRPTRSGNTIYF; cdr3_nt: TGTGCCAGCAGGCCAACTCGCTCTGGAAACACCATATATTTT; d_call: NA; v_call: TRBV2; j_call: TRBJ1-3; clone_size: NA
cdr3_aa: CAWTEGIHTDTQYF; cdr3_nt: TGTGCCTGGACCGAGGGAATTCACACAGATACGCAGTATTTT; d_call: NA; v_call: TRBV30; j_call: TRBJ2-3; clone_size: NA
cdr3_aa: CSALAGTGFSYTF; cdr3_nt: TGCAGCGCCCTCGCCGGGACAGGGTTCAGCTACACCTTC; d_call: TRBD1; v_call: TRBV29-1; j_call: TRBJ1-2; clone_size: NA
cdr3_aa: CASTNRPGRGNQPQHF; cdr3_nt: TGTGCCAGTACTAACAGGCCGGGCCGGGGCAATCAGCCCCAGCATTTT; d_call: NA; v_call: TRBV19; j_call: TRBJ1-5; clone_size: few
cdr3_aa: CASSPGARGLGEQYF; cdr3_nt: TGTGCCAGTAGCCCCGGAGCCAGGGGGTTAGGCGAGCAGTACTTC; d_call: TRBD1; v_call: TRBV19; j_call: TRBJ2-7; clone_size: NA
cdr3_aa: CASSEVRGWQETQYF; cdr3_nt: TGTGCCAGCAGTGAAGTTAGGGGGTGGCAAGAGACCCAGTACTTC; d_call: NA; v_call: TRBV6-1; j_call: TRBJ2-5; clone_size: NA
cdr3_aa: CASSLTVGQAYNEQFF; cdr3_nt: TGTGCCAGCAGCTTAACCGTTGGACAGGCGTACAATGAGCAGTTCTTC; d_call: TRBD1; v_call: TRBV7-8; j_call: TRBJ2-1; clone_size: NA
cdr3_aa: CASSTGTSVGEQFF; cdr3_nt: TGTGCCAGCAGCACCGGGACTAGCGTCGGTGAGCAGTTCTTC; d_call: TRBD2; v_call: TRBV7-8; j_call: TRBJ2-1; clone_size: NA
cdr3_aa: CASSSRLVPEQYF; cdr3_nt: TGTGCCAGTAGTTCCCGACTAGTTCCCGAGCAGTACTTC; d_call: NA; v_call: TRBV19; j_call: TRBJ2-7; clone_size: NA
cdr3_aa: CASSLGGVSNQPQHF; cdr3_nt: TGCGCCAGCAGCTTGGGCGGGGTTAGCAATCAGCCCCAGCATTTT; d_call: NA; v_call: TRBV5-1; j_call: TRBJ1-5; clone_size: NA
cdr3_aa: CASSVELERSEAFF; cdr3_nt: TGTGCCAGCAGCGTAGAATTGGAGCGCTCTGAAGCTTTCTTT; d_call: NA; v_call: TRBV9; j_call: TRBJ1-1; clone_size: few
cdr3_aa: CASSLSPQGAGDNEQFF; cdr3_nt: TGTGCCAGCAGCTTATCACCACAGGGGGCGGGTGACAATGAGCAGTTCTTC; d_call: TRBD1; v_call: TRBV7-2; j_call: TRBJ2-1; clone_size: NA
cdr3_aa: CASSLSITVSNEQFF; cdr3_nt: TGTGCCAGCTCACTTTCGATCACCGTCAGCAATGAGCAGTTCTTC; d_call: NA; v_call: TRBV18; j_call: TRBJ2-1; clone_size: NA
cdr3_aa: CASSFSSASSSTDTQYF; cdr3_nt: TGTGCCAGCAGCTTTTCGTCTGCGTCCTCTAGCACAGATACGCAGTATTTT; d_call: NA; v_call: TRBV7-2; j_call: TRBJ2-3; clone_size: once
cdr3_aa: CASSVLATSSNTGELFF; cdr3_nt: TGTGCCAGCAGCGTACTCGCGACTAGCTCCAACACCGGGGAGCTGTTTTTT; d_call: TRBD2; v_call: TRBV9; j_call: TRBJ2-2; clone_size: NA
cdr3_aa: CASRRGPGETQYF; cdr3_nt: TGTGCCAGCAGGCGGGGACCGGGGGAGACCCAGTACTTC; d_call: NA; v_call: TRBV6-6; j_call: TRBJ2-5; clone_size: NA
cdr3_aa: CASSLDGGSSREQYF; cdr3_nt: TGCGCCAGCAGCTTGGACGGCGGGAGTTCTCGCGAGCAGTACTTC; d_call: TRBD2; v_call: TRBV5-1; j_call: TRBJ2-7; clone_size: NA
cdr3_aa: CASKEGVAGNTIYF; cdr3_nt: TGCGCCAGCAAGGAGGGTGTGGCTGGAAACACCATATATTTT; d_call: NA; v_call: TRBV5-1; j_call: TRBJ1-3; clone_size: NA
cdr3_aa: CASSEVAEAFF; cdr3_nt: TGTGCCAGCTCAGAGGTTGCCGAAGCTTTCTTT; d_call: NA; v_call: TRBV18; j_call: TRBJ1-1; clone_size: NA
cdr3_aa: CASSIEGDYGYTF; cdr3_nt: TGTGCCAGTAGTATTGAGGGGGACTATGGCTACACCTTC; d_call: NA; v_call: TRBV19; j_call: TRBJ1-2; clone_size: NA
cdr3_aa: CASGRSSGNTIYF; cdr3_nt: TGTGCCAGTGGCCGAAGCTCTGGAAACACCATATATTTT; d_call: NA; v_call: TRBV9; j_call: TRBJ1-3; clone_size: NA
cdr3_aa: CASRTGGRETQYF; cdr3_nt: TGTGCCAGCAGGACAGGGGGCCGAGAGACCCAGTACTTC; d_call: TRBD1; v_call: TRBV2; j_call: TRBJ2-5; clone_size: NA
cdr3_aa: CASSFDLGAGTQYF; cdr3_nt: TGTGCCAGCAGTTTCGATTTGGGGGCCGGGACCCAGTACTTC; d_call: NA; v_call: TRBV28; j_call: TRBJ2-5; clone_size: NA
cdr3_aa: CASSESLAGVYTQYF; cdr3_nt: TGTGCCAGCAGTGAATCACTAGCGGGAGTCTATACGCAGTATTTT; d_call: TRBD2; v_call: TRBV2; j_call: TRBJ2-3; clone_size: NA
cdr3_aa: CASSYGALGTGVF; cdr3_nt: TGTGCCAGCAGCTATGGGGCCTTAGGGACGGGGGTCTTC; d_call: NA; v_call: TRBV7-9; j_call: TRBJ2-7; clone_size: NA
cdr3_aa: CASSPEGLANSYEQYF; cdr3_nt: TGCGCCAGCAGCCCGGAAGGACTAGCGAATTCCTACGAGCAGTACTTC; d_call: TRBD2; v_call: TRBV5-1; j_call: TRBJ2-7; clone_size: NA
cdr3_aa: CASSAGDYEQYF; cdr3_nt: TGTGCCAGCAGTGCCGGTGACTACGAGCAGTACTTC; d_call: NA; v_call: TRBV27; j_call: TRBJ2-7; clone_size: NA
cdr3_aa: CASSHDSYNEQFF; cdr3_nt: TGTGCCAGCAGCCATGACAGCTACAATGAGCAGTTCTTC; d_call: NA; v_call: TRBV5-4; j_call: TRBJ2-1; clone_size: NA
cdr3_aa: CASSLETLAKNIQYF; cdr3_nt: TGTGCCAGCAGCTTAGAGACTTTAGCCAAAAACATTCAGTACTTC; d_call: NA; v_call: TRBV7-9; j_call: TRBJ2-4; clone_size: NA
cdr3_aa: CASSEALQETQYF; cdr3_nt: TGTGCCAGCAGCGAGGCTCTCCAAGAGACCCAGTACTTC; d_call: NA; v_call: TRBV5-4; j_call: TRBJ2-5; clone_size: NA
cdr3_aa: CASSKRTGRGFF; cdr3_nt: TGTGCCAGCAGCAAACGAACCGGGAGAGGGTTTTTT; d_call: NA; v_call: TRBV21-1; j_call: TRBJ1-4; clone_size: NA
cdr3_aa: CASSVGQVFPPLGAFF; cdr3_nt: TGTGCCAGCAGCGTAGGGCAGGTCTTTCCTCCCTTGGGAGCTTTCTTT; d_call: NA; v_call: TRBV9; j_call: TRBJ1-1; clone_size: NA
cdr3_aa: CASSILGQGAYEQYF; cdr3_nt: TGTGCCAGTAGTATCCTTGGACAGGGGGCTTACGAGCAGTACTTC; d_call: TRBD1; v_call: TRBV19; j_call: TRBJ2-7; clone_size: NA
cdr3_aa: CASSPPQGALNTEAFF; cdr3_nt: TGTGCCAGCAGTCCCCCCCAGGGGGCGCTCAACACTGAAGCTTTCTTT; d_call: TRBD1; v_call: TRBV28; j_call: TRBJ1-1; clone_size: NA
cdr3_aa: CASSLPIYGRGQLYGYTF; cdr3_nt: TGTGCCAGCAGCTTACCGATTTACGGGCGGGGCCAACTCTATGGCTACACCTTC; d_call: NA; v_call: TRBV11-3; j_call: TRBJ1-2; clone_size: NA
cdr3_aa: CASSVAGTNYGYTF; cdr3_nt: TGTGCCAGCAGCGTAGCAGGGACTAACTATGGCTACACCTTC; d_call: NA; v_call: TRBV9; j_call: TRBJ1-2; clone_size: NA
cdr3_aa: CASSVPTTAQETQYF; cdr3_nt: TGTGCCAGCAGCGTACCGACGACAGCGCAAGAGACCCAGTACTTC; d_call: NA; v_call: TRBV7-8; j_call: TRBJ2-5; clone_size: NA
cdr3_aa: CASSPGLAGEDTQYF; cdr3_nt: TGTGCCAGCTCACCAGGACTAGCGGGAGAAGATACGCAGTATTTT; d_call: TRBD2; v_call: TRBV18; j_call: TRBJ2-3; clone_size: NA
cdr3_aa: CASSQDRGANEKLFF; cdr3_nt: TGTGCCAGCAGCCAGGACAGGGGAGCTAATGAAAAACTGTTTTTT; d_call: TRBD1; v_call: TRBV2; j_call: TRBJ1-4; clone_size: NA